This T cell receptor (beta chain) was sequenced in a study of blood T cell repertoires in COVID-19. Background on the study: The origin of the acute and convalescent COVID-19 samples was the United States, Italy and Spain. T cells, B-cell-depleted T cells, or PBMCs provided the cDNA or gDNA that served as material.

In germline, CDR1 is GTSNPN, CDR2 SVGIG (reference sequence). The germline V and J ends were trimmed by 4 bases and 4 bases, with 13 bases remaining between them. This CDR3 is built from 14 residues. In the study's own analysis: Cell counts per sample came from amplifying reference gene primers. Sequencing used immunoSEQ multiplex PCR; TCRdb keeps in-frame clones, though not all of them. V, J and clone size are taken as reported in that table, and D and trimming were inferred from the DNA itself. The table lists 360,000 or so clones, 90% of them singletons. The clonotype originates from a man aged 18-30 years with active or convalescent COVID-19. V usage is TRBV30 and J usage is TRBJ1-4; perhaps TRBD1 as D (5 bases). Sequenced material: peripheral blood. The CDR3 is CAWIPPQGNEKLFF. The CDR3, as DNA: TGTGCCTGGATCCCTCCTCAGGGTAATGAAAAACTGTTTTTT.